Below, one T cell receptor (beta chain) is given with its context. What antigen it recognizes has not been identified. No much larger clone exists at a distance of one base, and base qualities are not known. The sample originates from a study of cytomegalovirus exposure and HLA in healthy donors (dated by TCRdb to about 2017). The study in broad terms: In an earlier analysis of fewer than 750 of the donors, 250 to 350 Gb of sequence data and about 110 million unique TCR beta sequences from some 170 million T cells were reported. Roughly 290 gigabases of sequencing data and around 80 million unique TCR sequences made up an early release that covered over 550 HLA-typed donors. Among the roughly 370 genotyped donors, approximately 77% belonged to the genetic ancestry cluster associated with self-reported Caucasian donors. The study aimed to test whether cataloging public T cell receptors could reveal signatures of past pathogen exposure. Using immunosequencing, the study profiled T cell repertoires from 500 to 800 subjects and related those repertoires to cytomegalovirus serostatus. In addition to the first cohort of around 670 subjects, a separate validation cohort of under 150 different subjects was used. To predict cytomegalovirus infection status, the study brought together high-throughput TCR immunosequencing, statistical association of individual TCRs with disease status, and machine learning. To study patterns of TCR occurrence, a later analysis re-analyzed previously published TCR beta repertoires from 500 to 850 donors and added high-resolution HLA genotyping. Rather than using new phenotypic data, the later analysis identified candidate immune exposures from TCR beta sequences and from how often those sequences occurred across donors. In an earlier analysis of roughly 580 of the donors, high-throughput TCR beta sequencing was used to judge whether each TCR beta V gene segment behaved as functional or pseudogenic. Donor age, sex, ethnicity and CMV serostatus were compiled alongside the repertoire data. A later genetic analysis took genome-wide SNP genotypes for about 65% of the 666 donors and used that subset as a discovery cohort. Every repertoire in the discovery cohort had been generated on one and the same sequencing platform. HLA typing covered class I and class II loci at four-digit resolution. Typing coverage varied by locus: about 620-640 donors for A, B, C, DRB1 and DQB1; around 560 for DQA1; some 610 for DPA1; fewer than 480 for DPB1. Because of strong linkage in the cohort, roughly five DR-DQ haplotypes were treated as single units for association and clustering. Among around 400 genotyped donors of the cohort, an average of 235,054 unique TCR beta nucleotide sequences were sequenced per donor, roughly a sixth of them non-productive.

General findings and caveats noted by the study authors: When HLA alleles, especially DR and DQ, strongly co-occurred, attributing TCR associations to individual alleles was difficult. Most TCR sequences were observed very rarely across donors, whereas some public TCRs were present in many individuals. A later genetic analysis associated a missense DCLRE1C variant with V-gene and J-gene trimming of TCR beta chains, and an independent cohort replicated the association. A later genetic analysis reported fewer N-insertions in productive TCRs among donors in an Asian-associated ancestry cluster than the approximately 670-donor mean. Broadly in line with IMGT annotations, most TCR beta V segments showed up in productive rearrangements about 87% or about 30% of the time in an earlier analysis of some 590 of the donors. A further reported finding was that TCR beta sequences accurately predicted the HLA-A and HLA-B alleles for most subjects in the first cohort. A later analysis found that HLA-associated TCR beta chains were more clonally expanded and had lower generation probabilities than equally common non-associated chains. In a later analysis, TCR association rates were found to vary across HLA loci, with the most associated TCRs seen for DRB1 alleles and the fewest for HLA-C alleles. A later analysis associated about 17,000 TCR beta sequences with specific HLA alleles at a false discovery rate of 0.05. Some IMGT-functional V segments, including TRBV6-2 and TRBV6-3, could not be distinguished by the 87-base-pair reads and were therefore excluded. The only immune exposure information available for the cohort was CMV serostatus. In vitro tests confirmed that a few of the cytomegalovirus-associated TCR beta chains recognize cytomegalovirus antigens. Linkage disequilibrium might explain the correlated functional status among segregating V segments, but an unknown experimental factor could not be ruled out. In a later analysis, most CMV-associated TCR beta chains were found to appear HLA-restricted, with HLA associations seemingly driven largely by CMV exposure. Over 15 rarely observed V segments, including chromosome 9 orphons, were excluded from the earlier analysis of several hundred of the donors because counts were too low. The presence/absence analyses assumed that sequencing depth was roughly uniform across donors, and that assumption may not be true. This cohort had only TCR beta chains sequenced, and the lack of alpha or paired-chain data limited which features could be detected. The sequencing pipeline was judged likely to have produced a cluster of highly shared sequence variants as a technical artifact. HLA typing was unavailable for some donors at each locus, so association tests used only the typed subset. The authors suggested that the approach could potentially be generalized to other disease states and immunological phenotypes. The study gave a list of around 170 TCR beta chains associated with cytomegalovirus. In both the original and validation cohorts, the classifier was reported to diagnose cytomegalovirus status with high specificity and sensitivity. Several of the top co-occurrence clusters appeared to be linked to parvovirus B19, influenza, CMV and Epstein-Barr virus, according to a later analysis.

CDR1 SQVTM and CDR2 ANQGSEA were looked up in the germline V gene. Cut back by 7 bases and 5 bases, the V and J ends lie 30 bases apart. Including the terminal cysteine and phenylalanine, the CDR3 comprises 17 residues. The entry retains the CDR3 DNA only, 51 bases that are in frame from base 1. The cohort comprised some 700 healthy bone marrow donors. At the time of sampling, all cohort members were nominally healthy, though unrecorded immune exposures were likely present. The donor was CMV seropositive and belonged to the group of 250 to 300 seropositive cohort members. Every donor gave a peripheral blood sample, and the peripheral blood mononuclear cells from that sample were used for TCR beta sequencing. Genomic DNA was extracted from the blood cell samples with the Qiagen DNeasy Blood Extraction Kit. The library was prepared using the immunoSEQ multiplex PCR assay. A mixture of 60 forward primers for TCR Vbeta segments and 13 reverse primers for TCR Jbeta segments was used in the multiplex PCR. Amplification of the CDR3 region of rearranged TCR beta genes was performed with a multiplex PCR assay on genomic DNA. Amplified TCR beta libraries were sequenced as 87-base-pair reads on the Illumina HiSeq System. Per the source publication's procedure: In a later analysis, 77 million or so unique TCR beta chains were counted across the 500 to 850 repertoires, and around 10 million of these chains were shared by at least two donors. Raw reads were error-corrected and collapsed into unique sequences by a nearest-neighbor algorithm in which closely related sequences were merged to remove PCR and sequencing errors. V, D and J gene segments were assigned by aligning CDR3 sequences to IMGT reference sequences. For a sequence to be retained, a match of at least six nucleotides was required to both a V gene segment and a J gene segment. Rearrangements were called productive when the CDR3 lacked stop codons and stayed in frame with V and J; all others were non-productive. CDR3 was defined by IMGT convention, running from the second conserved V-encoded cysteine to the conserved J-encoded phenylalanine. Sequences without an unambiguous match to a single V gene segment were excluded from the earlier analysis of about 600 of the donors. In an earlier analysis of about 590 of the donors, a V segment was called functional when productive rearrangements were above 56.7%, and segregating when the standard deviation between donors exceeded 5%. A statistical classification framework was developed to diagnose cytomegalovirus status using the catalog of TCR beta chain sequences. A later analysis assigned V and J genes by comparing TCR nucleotide sequences with IMGT/GENE-DB human TR gene sequences. In a later analysis, CDR3 sequences and most-parsimonious VDJ recombination scenarios were assigned using the TCRdist pipeline. In a later analysis, each TCR beta chain was defined by its CDR3 amino acid sequence together with its V-gene family, and reads lacking a unique V-gene family were excluded. As a way to deal with suspected cross-contamination and a sequencing artifact, a later analysis dropped 500 to 700 nucleotide sequences that were highly shared and had low generation probability. A later analysis calculated a clonal expansion index for each public chain from normalized within-repertoire ranks of inferred template counts. In a later analysis, generation probabilities were computed with a VDJ recombination model fitted to out-of-frame rearrangements, and the resulting probabilities were checked against IGoR. Hypergeometric tests were used in a later analysis to score TCR-TCR, TCR-HLA and TCR-CMV co-occurrence, with a repertoire-size bias correction applied to the TCR pairs. A later analysis estimated false discovery rates by permuting HLA or CMV assignments 20 times. In a later analysis, co-occurring TCRs were grouped using DBSCAN, and TCRdist sequence similarity was added for clustering within HLA-allele-positive subsets. Repertoires with fewer than 30,000 or more than 120,000 public chains, plus five repertoires with anomalous nucleotide sharing, were excluded from co-occurrence clustering. TCRdb limited this immuneACCESS table to in-frame rearrangements with V and J called. A share of clones is missing; checked studies link under half to unresolved V genes, and the rest is unexplained. The DNA was the basis for D and trimming; V, J and clone size are from that table. The sample records over 150,000 clones, 80% of which are singletons. Clones ranked in the top ten supply 5.5% to 6.5% of the sample.

Specimen: PBMCs. The receptor chain draws on TRBV29-1 and TRBJ2-7, with TRBD1 tentatively as D gene (6 bases match). The clonotype was recovered from a woman between 35 and 50 years old in good health and CMV-seropositive. The nucleotide sequence reads as follows: TGCAGCGCTCAGGCTATTAATACAGGGCATGGACGCGACGAGCAGTACTTC. It translates as CSAQAINTGHGRDEQYF.